This paragraph reports one T cell receptor (beta chain). Its target is unknown. This sample is part of a study of CD8 T cells in Susac syndrome. Study information: Patients with Susac syndrome were therapy-naive, on corticosteroids, or on intravenous immunoglobulin alone at blood draw. Points from the study as a whole: The number of individuals included in the study's TCR sequencing and HLA analysis was acknowledged as relatively small.

Trimming removed 4 bases at V and 0 bases at J, with 12 bases between. The CDR3 extends over 16 amino acids. Germline loops: CDR1 MGHDK, CDR2 SYGVNS. Random hexamers were used to reverse transcribe the RNA input (0.5 to 1 ug). With immunoSEQ multiplex PCR, TCR beta CDR3 was amplified across 54 Vbeta and 13 Jbeta. Using its own MiXCR run on the immunoSEQ multiplex PCR reads, TCRdb lists one record per CDR3 protein. The sample includes 240,000 or so distinct CDR3 sequences, 90% to 96% of them seen just once. Definite or probable Susac syndrome was diagnosed using recently defined diagnostic criteria. V usage is TRBV25-1 and J usage is TRBJ1-4; no definite D call. Sample: CD4+ T cells from PBMCs. The source is a human donor with Susac syndrome. In DNA, the CDR3 is TGTGCCAGCAGTGCCTACGGCCGTGCAACTAATGAAAAACTGTTTTTT. Protein product: CASSAYGRATNEKLFF.